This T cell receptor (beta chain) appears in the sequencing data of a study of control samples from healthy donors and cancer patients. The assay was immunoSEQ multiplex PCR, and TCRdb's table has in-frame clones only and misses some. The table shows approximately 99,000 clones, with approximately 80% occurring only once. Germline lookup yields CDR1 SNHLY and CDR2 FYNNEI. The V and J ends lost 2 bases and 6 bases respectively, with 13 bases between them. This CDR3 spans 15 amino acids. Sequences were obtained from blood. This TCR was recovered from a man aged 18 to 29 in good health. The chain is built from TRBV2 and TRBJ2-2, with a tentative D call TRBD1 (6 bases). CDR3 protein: CASSELTGMAGELFF. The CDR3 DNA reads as TGTGCCAGCAGTGAACTAACAGGGATGGCCGGGGAGCTGTTTTTT.